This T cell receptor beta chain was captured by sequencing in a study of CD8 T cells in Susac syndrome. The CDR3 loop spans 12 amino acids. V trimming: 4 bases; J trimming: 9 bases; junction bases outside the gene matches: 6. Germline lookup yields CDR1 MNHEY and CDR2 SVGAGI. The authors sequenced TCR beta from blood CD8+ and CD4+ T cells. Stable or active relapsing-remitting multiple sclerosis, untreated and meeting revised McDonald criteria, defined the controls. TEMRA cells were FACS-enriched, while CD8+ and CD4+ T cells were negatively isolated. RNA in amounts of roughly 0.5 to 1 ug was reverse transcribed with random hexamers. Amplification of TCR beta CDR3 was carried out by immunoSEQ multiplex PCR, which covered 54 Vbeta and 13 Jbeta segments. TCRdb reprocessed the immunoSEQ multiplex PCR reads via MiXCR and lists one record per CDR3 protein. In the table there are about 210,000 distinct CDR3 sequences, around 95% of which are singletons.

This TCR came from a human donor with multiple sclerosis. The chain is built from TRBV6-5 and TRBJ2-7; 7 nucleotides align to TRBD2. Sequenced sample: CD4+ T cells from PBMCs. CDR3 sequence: CASSSPGGGQYF. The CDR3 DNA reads TGTGCCAGCAGTTCTCCGGGGGGAGGGCAGTACTTC.